The T cell receptor beta chain described here comes from a study of T cell responses to AZD1222 COVID-19 vaccine. General study results and limits: Repertoires were obtained solely post-peak T cell response. Donors were chiefly white British, with a greater number of females, and clonal diversity was perhaps underestimated.

Germline assignment: CDR1 SGDLS and CDR2 YYNGEE. The CDR3 is 16 amino acids. V shed 4 bases and J 3 bases; nucleotides not matched to a gene: 4. Produced via immunoSEQ multiplex PCR; TCRdb's table is partial and in-frame only. The data hold about 80,000 clones, with approximately 83% observed a single time. On this clone itself: What it binds is not known.

Second-dose intervals of approximately 4 or approximately 12 weeks were pooled. This receptor was taken from an adult who received the AZD1222 COVID-19 vaccine. The starting material was peripheral blood, obtained 28 days after the second AZD1222 dose. The chain recombines TRBV9 with TRBJ2-5, with 15 positions matching TRBD2. In DNA, the CDR3 is TGTGCCAGCAGCTCATGGACTAGCGGGGGGGAAGAGACCCAGTACTTC. This codes for CASSSWTSGGEETQYF.